The 20 T cell receptor beta chains below all came from one sample that was sequenced in a study of blood T cell repertoires in COVID-19. Generated by immunoSEQ multiplex PCR, the TCRdb table keeps only in-frame clones and is missing some. The data contain fewer than 200,000 clones, 88% of them seen just once; the ten biggest clones take up around 2%. Sequenced input: peripheral blood. Every receptor here comes from a man in his fifties who had recovered from COVID-19.

The chain couples TRBV5-6 to TRBJ1-2, with TRBD1 as a possible D gene (6 bases). The V and J ends lost 3 bases and 7 bases respectively, with 13 bases between them. Germline values: CDR1 SGHDT, CDR2 YYEEEE. This CDR3 is built from 13 residues. CDR3: CASSWGPRGGYTF. The CDR3 nucleotides read TGTGCCAGCAGCTGGGGGCCCCGGGGTGGCTACACCTTC.

This clone has more than one count but fewer than ten. This chain connects TRBV6-1 to TRBJ2-1, with D possibly matching TRBD2 (5 bases). Per germline, CDR1 MNHNS and CDR2 SASEGT. Trimming stripped 1 base from V and 2 bases from J, with 18 bases between. CDR3 length equals 18 residues. The CDR3 region is CASSEVRAWRAAYNEQFF. CDR3 sequence (DNA): TGTGCCAGCAGTGAAGTCCGGGCGTGGCGGGCCGCCTACAATGAGCAGTTCTTC.

The rearrangement links TRBV27 to TRBJ2-3, with D maybe TRBD2 (5 bases). Between the trimmed V and J ends, which lost 3 bases and 1 base, there was a span of 11 bases. Germline lookup yields CDR1 MNHEY and CDR2 SMNVEV (reference sequence). CDR3 length equals 15 residues. CDR3 in DNA: TGTGCCAGCAGTTTTCCGGGGTTGGGCACAGATACGCAGTATTTT. Translating it yields CASSFPGLGTDTQYF.

The chain recombines TRBV6-6 with TRBJ1-6; TRBD1 matches at 9 bases. The CDR3 is made up of 14 amino acids. CDR1 and CDR2 from the germline V gene are MNHNY and SVGAGI (reference sequence). V lost 2 bases, J lost 11 bases, and 4 bases stayed unmatched. DNA for the CDR3: TGTGCCAGCAGTTACGGGACAGGGAATCCACCCCTCCACTTT. As protein: CASSYGTGNPPLHF.

V usage is TRBV11-2 and J usage is TRBJ2-5, with D tentatively TRBD2 (6 bases). Looked up from germline, CDR1 is SGHAT and CDR2 is FQNNGV. V lost 1 base and J 5 bases, leaving 17 bases between the germline ends. This CDR3 contains 16 residues. CDR3 amino acids: CASSLGGLARSETQYF. CDR3 DNA: TGTGCCAGCAGCTTAGGAGGTCTAGCGAGGAGTGAGACCCAGTACTTC.

The chain carries TRBV9 and TRBJ1-2; tentatively, D is TRBD1 (5 bases). The germline gives CDR1 SGDLS, CDR2 YYNGEE. This CDR3 comprises 13 residues. The germline V and J ends were trimmed by 5 bases and 3 bases, with 11 bases remaining between them. CDR3 region: CASSEGRDYGYTF. Here the CDR3 DNA reads TGTGCCAGCAGTGAGGGGAGGGACTATGGCTACACCTTC.

This sequence joins TRBV6-5 and TRBJ2-5, with D maybe TRBD2 (5 bases). This CDR3 is 13 amino acids long. Trimming removed 6 bases from V and 1 base from J, with 9 bases in between. CDR1 and CDR2 (germline): MNHEY, SVGAGI. The CDR3 nucleotides are TGTGCCAGCAGGAGAGGGCTCCAAGAGACCCAGTACTTC. Translation: CASRRGLQETQYF.

The chain combines TRBV9 with TRBJ1-6, with 8 bases fitting TRBD1. The trim removed 3 bases at V and 5 bases at J, leaving 4 bases unmatched. There are 15 residues in the CDR3. CDR1 and CDR2 (germline): SGDLS, YYNGEE. The CDR3, as DNA: TGTGCCAGCAGCGGGACAGGGAAAAATAATTCACCCCTCCACTTT. It encodes CASSGTGKNNSPLHF.

The chain recombines TRBV5-1 with TRBJ1-4; D perhaps matches TRBD1 (5 bases). V lost 0 bases, J lost 5 bases, and 8 bases lay in between. The CDR3 contains 14 residues. CDR1 is SGHRS and CDR2 is YFSETQ in the germline V gene. Here the CDR3 DNA reads TGCGCCAGCAGCTTGGACAGGCCGAATGAAAAACTGTTTTTT. Encoded protein: CASSLDRPNEKLFF.

The chain joins TRBV10-3 to TRBJ2-7; 9 nucleotides match TRBD2. The CDR3 sequence is 15 residues long. Looked up from germline, CDR1 is ENHRY and CDR2 is SYGVKD. V shed 2 bases, J shed 5 bases, and the junction held 7 bases outside the gene matches. This CDR3 is CAISEGAGGVHEQYF. The CDR3 coding sequence is TGTGCCATCAGTGAGGGAGCGGGAGGCGTCCACGAGCAGTACTTC.

The chain couples TRBV21-1 to TRBJ2-7; the table's D call, TRBD1, has no DNA check behind it. TRBV21-1 represents a pseudogene. This CDR3 is built from 19 residues. The CDR3 is CASRPDGGQPTPISYEQYF. The CDR3 nucleotides are TGTGCCAGTAGGCCCGATGGGGGACAGCCCACTCCGATCTCCTACGAGCAGTACTTC.

This chain links TRBV7-3 with TRBJ2-2; 11 bases map to TRBD2. Germline values: CDR1 SGHTA, CDR2 FQGTGA. V dropped 3 bases and J dropped 8; count of bases not matched to a gene: 5. The CDR3 is 15 residues long. CDR3 sequence (DNA): TGTGCCAGCAGCTTTCCCGCTAGCGGGAGGGGGGAGCTGTTTTTT. It specifies CASSFPASGRGELFF.

The chain has TRBV19 and TRBJ2-2; TRBD2 is a possible D gene (6 bases). The V gene lost 7 bases and the J gene lost 6 bases, with 18 bases spanning the gap. The CDR3 is made up of 15 amino acids. CDR1 and CDR2 (germline): LNHDA, SQIVND (reference sequence). The CDR3, as DNA: TGTGCCAGTATTCTCGGGGGTAGGTACTCCGGGGAGCTGTTTTTT. Translated, it gives CASILGGRYSGELFF.

The chain uses TRBV5-4 and TRBJ2-2; D may be TRBD1 (6 bases). The CDR3 consists of 15 residues. Germline assignment: CDR1 SGHNT and CDR2 YYREEE (reference sequence). Trimming shortened V by 3 bases and J by 2 bases, and 11 bases separated the two germline ends. In DNA, the CDR3 is TGTGCCAGCAGCTCCCGGGACACTAACACCGGGGAGCTGTTTTTT. It yields the protein CASSSRDTNTGELFF.

V and J are TRBV9 and TRBJ2-1, with D possibly being TRBD1 (6 bases). V lost 5 bases and J lost 4, with 13 bases in between. Germline CDR1 and CDR2: SGDLS and YYNGEE. The CDR3 is 14 amino acids. CDR3 nucleotides: TGTGCCAGCAGTCAACAGACAGGTTACAATGAGCAGTTCTTC. It encodes CASSQQTGYNEQFF.

The gene calls are TRBV9 and TRBJ2-3, with 8 nucleotides matching TRBD1. Trimming cost V 0 bases and J 0 bases; bases outside gene matches: 6. The CDR3 sequence is 17 residues long. CDR1 and CDR2 (germline): SGDLS, YYNGEE. The CDR3 loop is CASSVGTGTSSTDTQYF. The CDR3 DNA is TGTGCCAGCAGCGTAGGGACAGGGACCTCTAGCACAGATACGCAGTATTTT.

The chain employs TRBV14 and TRBJ1-1; D not certain. V was clipped by 1 base and J by 4 bases, with 10 bases between them. The V gene's germline CDR1 is SGHDN and CDR2 FVKESK. This CDR3 has 14 residues. The CDR3 bases are TGTGCCAGCAGCCAAGTACGAGGTAGCACTGAAGCTTTCTTT. It is translated as CASSQVRGSTEAFF. Supplemented by reference TRBV14 and TRBJ1-1, the full variable domain reads EAGVTQFPSHSVIEKGQTVTLRCDPISGHDNLYWYRRVMGKEIKFLLHFVKESKQDESGMPNNRFLAERTGGTYSTLKVQPAELEDSGVYFCASSQVRGSTEAFFGQGTRLTVV.

This sequence joins TRBV6-4 and TRBJ2-1; tentatively, D is TRBD1 (6 bases). CDR3 length: 15 residues. Per the germline V gene, CDR1 is MRHNA and CDR2 is SNTAGT. Trimming cost V 5 bases and J 4 bases, with 15 bases left between them. CDR3 sequence (DNA): TGTGCCAGCAGTCCCCACGGACAGCTTTACAATGAGCAGTTCTTC. This gives the protein CASSPHGQLYNEQFF.

The chain employs TRBV7-2 and TRBJ1-5; the match to TRBD1 covers 10 bases. V shed 6 bases and J 6 bases; nucleotides not matched to a gene: 2. Germline V gene lookup returns CDR1 SGHTA and CDR2 FQGNSA. This CDR3 is built from 13 residues. The CDR3 region is CASSRDRGQPQHF. The CDR3 coding sequence is TGTGCCAGCAGTCGGGACAGGGGTCAGCCCCAGCATTTT.

The chain carries TRBV7-7 and TRBJ2-3, with 15 bases fitting TRBD2. The CDR3 runs to 16 residues. The ends lost 5 bases at V and 5 bases at J; junction bases unmatched: 5. The germline CDR1 and CDR2 sequences are SSHAT and FNYEAQ (reference sequence). CDR3 protein: CASSRGLAGGGDTQYF. The CDR3 coding sequence is TGTGCCAGCAGCCGGGGACTAGCGGGAGGAGGAGATACGCAGTATTTT.